The source of this T cell receptor beta chain is a study of response to subunit inactivated influenza vaccine. MiXCR, run by TCRdb on the RT-PCR reads, gives a single entry per CDR3 protein. This sample has approximately 310,000 distinct CDR3 sequences, with roughly a fifth found just once. Overall study results and limits: Few additional T cells are recruited per seasonal influenza vaccination, authors suggested.

The V end was cut by 0 bases, the J end by 5 bases, with 5 bases between. This CDR3 has 13 amino acids. Germline lookup yields CDR1 SGHDT and CDR2 YYEEEE. This clonotype was found many times. What it recognizes is unknown. This TCR came from a man aged 45 to 75 who received an inactivated influenza vaccine. The source was PBMCs from blood, collected approximately 20 months after vaccination. This rearrangement joins TRBV5-6 to TRBJ2-2; D is uncertain. The CDR3 DNA is TGTGCCAGCAGCTTGGTCGGGACCGGGGAGCTGTTTTTT. Amino acids: CASSLVGTGELFF.